These 23 T cell receptor beta chains originate from one sample sequenced in a study of immune cell composition in non-small cell lung cancer. Normal lung sampling was at least 3 cm from the tumour, as distant as possible. The table came from immunoSEQ multiplex PCR; TCRdb's copy has only in-frame clones and leaves some out. The table has 1,500 to 2,500 clones, over 60% seen once; the top ten hold about 8.8%. The material sequenced was non-adjacent lung tissue. The source is a human donor with non-small cell lung cancer.

This clone was seen a handful of times. This sequence joins TRBV6-1 and TRBJ1-2; no clear D gene. V was clipped by 4 bases and J by 2 bases, with 8 bases between them. This CDR3 is 13 amino acids long. Per germline, CDR1 MNHNS and CDR2 SASEGT. CDR3 residues: CASSVTENYGYTF. CDR3 nucleotides: TGTGCCAGCAGTGTGACGGAGAACTATGGCTACACCTTC.

This clone came up once. The chain combines TRBV11-2 with TRBJ1-6, with a weak D call TRBD1 (6 bases). Trimming shortened V by 0 bases and J by 10 bases, and 7 bases separated the two germline ends. The germline CDR1 and CDR2 sequences are SGHAT and FQNNGV. The CDR3 totals 13 residues. This CDR3 reads CASSLEGASPLHF. The CDR3 DNA reads TGTGCCAGCAGCTTAGAGGGGGCATCACCCCTCCACTTT.

The table lists this clone with a count of one. The J gene is TRBJ2-1, the V gene TRBV7-8; 12 bases fit TRBD2. Trimming at V came to 0 bases and at J to 10 bases, leaving 7 bases not matched to a gene. The CDR3 has 16 amino acids. Germline CDR1 SGHVS, CDR2 FQNEAQ. The CDR3 DNA follows: TGTGCCAGCAGCTTAGCCCTAGCGGGAGGGCTCAGGGAGCAGTTCTTC. Translated, it gives CASSLALAGGLREQFF.

The V gene is TRBV4-1, the J gene TRBJ1-6; 9 bases match TRBD1. CDR1 and CDR2 from the germline V gene are MGHRA and YSYEKL. This CDR3 region has 15 residues. Trimming took 5 bases from V and 4 from J; bases not matched to a gene: 3. In DNA form, the CDR3 reads TGCGCCAGCAGCACCGGACAGGGGTATAATTCACCCCTCCACTTT. This sequence encodes CASSTGQGYNSPLHF.

The chain couples TRBV5-6 to TRBJ1-1; D uncertain. Germline lookup yields CDR1 SGHDT and CDR2 YYEEEE. V shed 6 bases and J shed 7 bases, with 25 bases lying between them. The CDR3 loop spans 16 amino acids. For the CDR3, the DNA is TGTGCCAGCACCACGAGGGCTTCCCGGAACCACCTTGAAGCTTTCTTT. Encoded protein: CASTTRASRNHLEAFF.

This sequence joins TRBV2 and TRBJ2-3; D is perhaps TRBD1 (5 bases). Germline assignment: CDR1 SNHLY and CDR2 FYNNEI. Trimming removed 6 bases from V and 2 bases from J, with 9 bases in between. The CDR3 loop spans 13 amino acids. Here the CDR3 DNA reads TGTGCCAGCAGCAGGGATTACACAGATACGCAGTATTTT. Protein sequence: CASSRDYTDTQYF.

The genes are TRBV5-1 and TRBJ1-1; tentative D call: TRBD1 (6 bases). The CDR3 contains 16 residues. V was cut by 0 bases and J by 6 bases, with 18 bases left in between. Germline V gene data show CDR1 as SGHRS and CDR2 as YFSETQ. CDR3 in DNA: TGCGCCAGCAGCTTGGTACCGGGACAATCTGGCCCTGAAGCTTTCTTT. It translates to CASSLVPGQSGPEAFF.

The chain links TRBV5-4 to TRBJ2-3; 12 bases line up with TRBD2. V lost 2 bases to trimming and J lost 8 bases; unmatched junction nucleotides: 0. The CDR3 length is 13 residues. Germline CDR1 reads SGHNT; CDR2 reads YYREEE (reference sequence). In DNA form, the CDR3 reads TGTGCCAGCAGCTTACTAGCGGGAGGTACGCAGTATTTT. It encodes CASSLLAGGTQYF.

The chain joins TRBV7-2 to TRBJ2-5, with D hard to call. CDR1 is SGHTA, CDR2 FQGNSA, per germline. This CDR3 region has 15 residues. Trimming left V 3 bases short and J 5 bases short, with 16 bases between. CDR3 sequence (DNA): TGTGCCAGCAGCTTGATAAGGAGTGGTGTCGAGACCCAGTACTTC. This encodes CASSLIRSGVETQYF. The full variable domain, its missing parts supplied by reference TRBV7-2 and TRBJ2-5, is GAGVSQSPSNKVTEKGKDVELRCDPISGHTALYWYRQSLGQGLEFLIYFQGNSAPDKSGLPSDRFSAERTGGSVSTLTIQRTQQEDSAVYLCASSLIRSGVETQYFGPGTRLLVL.

This sequence joins TRBV19 and TRBJ2-3; unclear D gene. Trimming pared 5 bases from V and 3 bases from J, leaving 6 bases between. Looked up from germline, CDR1 is LNHDA and CDR2 is SQIVND (reference sequence). This CDR3 spans 12 amino acids. CDR3 bases: TGTGCCAGTAGTCCGAGTACAGATACGCAGTATTTT. Translated: CASSPSTDTQYF.

The J gene is TRBJ2-2, the V gene TRBV11-1; D perhaps matches TRBD2 (5 bases). Germline V lookup: CDR1 SGHAT, CDR2 FQDESV (reference sequence). V dropped 5 bases and J dropped 1 base, with 17 bases sitting between them. The CDR3 is 17 residues long. The CDR3 bases are TGTGCCAGCAGCAATGCCTGGAGCGGTTTGAACACCGGGGAGCTGTTTTTT. It is translated as CASSNAWSGLNTGELFF.

CDR3: CASSLVGQLTHGYTF. The CDR3 DNA is TGTGCCAGCAGCTTAGTGGGGCAACTGACCCATGGCTACACCTTC. This rearrangement joins TRBV7-2 to TRBJ1-2, with D maybe TRBD1 (5 bases). The CDR3 runs to 15 residues. CDR1 SGHTA and CDR2 FQGNSA come from the germline V gene. V was trimmed by 1 base and J by 6 bases, leaving 15 bases between them. The variable domain in full, completed from reference TRBV7-2 and TRBJ1-2, reads GAGVSQSPSNKVTEKGKDVELRCDPISGHTALYWYRQSLGQGLEFLIYFQGNSAPDKSGLPSDRFSAERTGGSVSTLTIQRTQQEDSAVYLCASSLVGQLTHGYTFGSGTRLTVV.

The V and J genes are TRBV7-9 and TRBJ2-3; the match to TRBD1 covers 8 bases. CDR3 length equals 16 residues. V shed 1 base and J 2 bases; nucleotides not matched to a gene: 5. Germline V CDR1 and CDR2: SEHNR, FQNEAQ (reference sequence). As DNA, the CDR3 is TGTGCCAGCAGCTTAGGGGTGCAGGGGGCCACAGATACGCAGTATTTT. Translation gives CASSLGVQGATDTQYF. Looking up the rest from reference TRBV7-9 and TRBJ2-3 gives the full variable domain: DTGVSQNPRHKITKRGQNVTFRCDPISEHNRLYWYRQTLGQGPEFLTYFQNEAQLEKSRLLSDRFSAERPKGSFSTLEIQRTEQGDSAMYLCASSLGVQGATDTQYFGPGTRLTVL.

The chain combines TRBV7-2 with TRBJ2-3; 9 bases are a match to TRBD2. J lost 2 bases, V lost 0 bases, and 9 bases had no gene match. Germline CDR1 is SGHTA and CDR2 is FQGNSA. This CDR3 is 18 amino acids long. The CDR3 reads CASSLARGSGGTTDTQYF. CDR3 nucleotide sequence: TGTGCCAGCAGCTTAGCGAGGGGTAGCGGGGGCACCACAGATACGCAGTATTTT. Full variable domain (rest looked up from reference TRBV7-2 and TRBJ2-3): GAGVSQSPSNKVTEKGKDVELRCDPISGHTALYWYRQSLGQGLEFLIYFQGNSAPDKSGLPSDRFSAERTGGSVSTLTIQRTQQEDSAVYLCASSLARGSGGTTDTQYFGPGTRLTVL.

This clone was recorded a few times. V gene TRBV2 combines with J gene TRBJ2-1; 7 bases map to TRBD2. The CDR3 is 14 amino acids. V trimming: 1 base; J trimming: 8 bases; junction bases outside the gene matches: 5. Per germline, CDR1 SNHLY and CDR2 FYNNEI. CDR3 sequence reads: CASSEGGSVDEQFF. The CDR3 DNA is TGTGCCAGCAGTGAAGGCGGGAGCGTGGATGAGCAGTTCTTC.

J is TRBJ2-3 and V is TRBV28, with D uncertain. Germline CDR1 MDHEN, CDR2 SYDVKM. The CDR3 contains 16 residues. Trimming left V 10 bases short and J 0 bases short, with 20 bases between. CDR3 in amino acids: CATIAALTTSTDTQYF. In DNA form, the CDR3 reads TGTGCCACCATCGCGGCCCTCACAACTAGCACAGATACGCAGTATTTT.

In its sample, this clone was seen a few times. The gene calls are TRBV7-6 and TRBJ2-1; no definite D call. Germline loops: CDR1 SGHVS, CDR2 FNYEAQ. The V end lost 5 bases, the J end lost 7 bases, and 9 bases lay between the germline ends. This CDR3 has 12 amino acids. The CDR3 spells CASSVSVNEQFF. CDR3 in DNA: TGTGCCAGCAGCGTTTCGGTAAATGAGCAGTTCTTC.

The chain is built from TRBV9 and TRBJ2-7, with 8 bases aligning to TRBD2. This CDR3 is 15 amino acids long. Losses at the gene ends were 0 bases for V and 5 bases for J; bases not matched to a gene: 7. The germline V gene encodes CDR1 SGDLS and CDR2 YYNGEE. The DNA of the CDR3 is TGTGCCAGCAGCGTAGATGTGGGACTAGTCGACGAGCAGTACTTC. This gives the protein CASSVDVGLVDEQYF.

This rearrangement joins TRBV7-9 to TRBJ2-3; 7 bases are shared with TRBD2. The CDR3 spans 14 residues. Losses at the gene ends were 5 bases for V and 2 bases for J; bases not matched to a gene: 4. Germline V gene lookup returns CDR1 SEHNR and CDR2 FQNEAQ (reference sequence). The DNA for the CDR3 is TGTGCCAGCAGCCTGACTAGCACCACAGATACGCAGTATTTT. Translation: CASSLTSTTDTQYF.

This chain links TRBV28 with TRBJ1-1; D is unresolved. V lost 3 bases to trimming and J lost 5 bases, with 7 bases between them. Germline V gene lookup returns CDR1 MDHEN and CDR2 SYDVKM. The CDR3 covers 12 residues. Here the CDR3 DNA reads TGTGCCAGCAGTTTTGGCAGGACTGAAGCTTTCTTT. It encodes CASSFGRTEAFF.

The genes are TRBV6-5 and TRBJ1-1, with 8 bases matching TRBD1. Germline trimming cut 5 bases from V and 6 bases from J; bases unmatched to any gene: 5. CDR1 is MNHEY, CDR2 SVGAGI, per germline. The CDR3 is made up of 13 amino acids. CDR3 nucleotide sequence: TGTGCCAGCAGTCCCGGACAGGGACCTGAAGCTTTCTTT. This codes for CASSPGQGPEAFF.

This clone appeared once. The gene calls are TRBV4-2 and TRBJ2-5; perhaps TRBD2 as D (6 bases). With 1 base removed from V and 1 base from J, the gap between germline ends came to 13 bases. The CDR3 spans 16 residues. Germline CDR1 LGHNA, CDR2 YNFKEQ. CDR3 residues: CASSQGVTRLQETQYF. CDR3 nucleotide sequence: TGTGCCAGCAGCCAAGGGGTGACTAGGCTCCAAGAGACCCAGTACTTC.

This chain connects TRBV28 to TRBJ2-7, with 7 bases identical to TRBD2. V gave up 4 bases and J gave up 5 bases; unmatched junction bases: 14. Germline values: CDR1 MDHEN, CDR2 SYDVKM. This CDR3 spans 16 amino acids. CDR3 nucleotides: TGTGCCAGCAGTTGGGGCGTGTCTAGCGGTTCTGACGAGCAGTACTTC. The encoded protein is CASSWGVSSGSDEQYF.